This TCR beta chain was profiled in a study of beta chain features in type 1 diabetes (dated by TCRdb to the late 2010s). A note on the overall study: Mean age, gender distribution, total cell number and subset yield did not differ between patients and healthy donors. A total of 107,917,701 sorted cells were examined across all samples, and a strong correlation was observed between cell number per subset and RNA yield. In the study, recently diagnosed type 1 diabetes patients and matched healthy donors were compared on the TCRB repertoires of their sorted circulating CD4+ T cell subsets. Regulatory and stem cell-like memory subsets were isolated from only 8 patients and 8 healthy donors, whereas naive and central memory subsets came from all 28 donors. Overall results and qualifications from the work: At VDJ recombination sites, patients with type 1 diabetes made fewer insertions and deleted more nucleotides, a pattern implying thymic rearrangement abnormalities. PCR may preferentially amplify shorter templates, but because patient and control samples were amplified and corrected together, any resulting skew would affect both groups equally. Because cDNA rather than genomic DNA was sequenced, highly expressing activated cells could have been over-represented, although no difference in activation and CD3 levels was found between groups. A moderate but significant shortening of TCRB CDR3 length was observed in type 1 diabetes patients in all four CD4+ subsets. Only small numbers of individuals were included in the HLA sub-analyses, which left unresolved whether HLA type had any influence on TCRB rearrangement. Naive, central memory and regulatory TCRB repertoires appeared to be more alike among patients than among healthy donors.

The High Capacity cDNA Reverse Transcription Kit was used to reverse transcribe all of the isolated RNA, meaning that expressed TCRB transcripts were what got sequenced. Deep immunoSEQ sequencing was performed on naive, central memory and regulatory T cell samples, with an average of approximately 4 million total reads per sample. Sorted cells were lysed in RLT buffer, and RNA was extracted using DNase-treated RNeasy Micro or Mini kits according to cell number. To prevent cross-contamination, each cell subset was processed individually, whereas patient and healthy donor samples were processed jointly. The immunoSEQ multiplex PCR was used to amplify TCRB sequences from cDNA, yielding 87-bp fragments that span the CDR3 region. The amplicons were sequenced using the Illumina HiSeq platform. In the paper's pipeline: Synthetic template baselines were used to correct PCR bias computationally, reads within Hamming distance 2 were collapsed together, and singletons that could not be merged were discarded. By aligning reads against IMGT, V, D and J genes, CDR3 length, and insertions or deletions at six rearrangement sites were assigned. Within each subset, clonotype counts were normalized to the number of sorted cells before true diversity and Gini coefficients were calculated with the tcR R package. The overlap coefficient, calculated on TCRB nucleotide sequences, was used to measure repertoire sharing. Out-of-frame TCRB sequences from naive cells were analyzed to stand in for the pre-selection repertoire. Imported from immuneACCESS, the table was reduced by TCRdb to in-frame sequences with V and J called. These copies leave out some clones; in studies compared against another copy, an unresolved V gene accounts for under half, and the cause of the remainder is not known. V and J calls and clone size follow that table, whereas D and trimming were derived from the DNA. The sample includes around 310,000 clones, with about 13% observed a single time. The leading ten clones occupy about 0.016% of the sample.

From each donor, a single peripheral blood sample of 90 to 150 mL on average was drawn into heparinised tubes. Naive, central memory, regulatory and stem cell-like memory CD4+ T cells were sorted on a BD FACSAria II using a panel including CD45RO, CCR7, CD25, CD127, CD95 and CD27. All sorted populations exceeded 95% purity. PBMCs were isolated right away by Lymphoprep density gradient centrifugation and were stained directly, without culture. So that batch effects would be minimized, each experiment stained and sorted samples in pairs, pairing one healthy donor with one patient. About this clone: No cognate antigen has been identified for it. At one boundary the junction diverges from the germline segment, which might be a read error.

From the cysteine through the phenylalanine, the CDR3 covers 13 amino acids. Only the CDR3 DNA is retained, 39 bases long and in frame from the first base. The germline V gene encodes CDR1 SQVTM and CDR2 ANQGSEA. The sequenced sample consisted of naive CD4+ T cells from blood. This specimen's cell subset or site label, interpreted: true naive CD4+ T cells. The sequence links TRBV29-1 to TRBJ1-4, and TRBD1 may be the D gene, going by 6 matching bases. The sequence derives from a woman aged 18-29 years with type 1 diabetes. The CDR3 reads CSVVGARPETLFF. The bases read TGCAGCGTTGTGGGGGCCAGACCTGAAACACTGTTTTTT.